A selection of T cell receptor beta chains follows, all from one sample in a study of cytomegalovirus exposure and HLA in healthy donors. Using immunoSEQ multiplex PCR, the repertoire was profiled, and TCRdb retains in-frame clones only, with some absent. The table records some 150,000 clones, 70% to 85% of them present only once. The sample consisted of PBMCs. The origin of the receptors is a man in his forties or fifties in good health and CMV-seronegative. Both conserved end residues are part of each CDR3. Each record gives: clone size, J gene, D gene, V gene, CDR3 protein, CDR3 DNA. D genes are given only for firm matches. Part of the rows lack a size; the others show once, few, many or a class for expanded clones.

abundance: .; j_gene: TRBJ2-1; d_gene: .; v_gene: TRBV20-1; CDR3aa: CSAIRLGPIF; CDR3nt: TGCAGTGCTATTAGACTAGGACCCATCTTC
abundance: .; j_gene: TRBJ1-5; d_gene: TRBD1; v_gene: TRBV6-6; CDR3aa: CASSSWTGINQPQHF; CDR3nt: TGTGCCAGCAGTTCCTGGACAGGTATCAATCAGCCCCAGCATTTT
abundance: .; j_gene: TRBJ1-2; d_gene: .; v_gene: TRBV28; CDR3aa: CASSLGARAMYGYTF; CDR3nt: TGTGCCAGCAGCCTGGGGGCCCGGGCTATGTATGGCTACACCTTC
abundance: .; j_gene: TRBJ2-2; d_gene: TRBD2; v_gene: TRBV5-1; CDR3aa: CASSPRTSGNTGELFF; CDR3nt: TGCGCCAGCAGCCCCCGGACTAGCGGGAACACCGGGGAGCTGTTTTTT
abundance: few; j_gene: TRBJ2-1; d_gene: TRBD2; v_gene: TRBV2; CDR3aa: CASGTSGIYNEQFF; CDR3nt: TGTGCCAGCGGGACTAGCGGGATCTACAATGAGCAGTTCTTC
abundance: .; j_gene: TRBJ2-2; d_gene: .; v_gene: TRBV7-2; CDR3aa: CASSFWNTGELFF; CDR3nt: TGTGCCAGCAGCTTCTGGAACACCGGGGAGCTGTTTTTT
abundance: .; j_gene: TRBJ1-1; d_gene: .; v_gene: TRBV6-4; CDR3aa: CASSDSRLGGTEAFF; CDR3nt: TGTGCCAGCAGTGACTCACGGCTAGGAGGGACTGAAGCTTTCTTT
abundance: few; j_gene: TRBJ2-1; d_gene: TRBD2; v_gene: TRBV9; CDR3aa: CASSVGTSGRLSEQFF; CDR3nt: TGTGCCAGCAGCGTAGGGACTAGCGGGAGGTTGAGTGAGCAGTTCTTC
abundance: few; j_gene: TRBJ1-5; d_gene: .; v_gene: TRBV21-1; CDR3aa: CASSKRQPQHF; CDR3nt: TGTGCCAGCAGCAAGAGGCAGCCCCAGCATTTT
abundance: .; j_gene: TRBJ1-4; d_gene: .; v_gene: TRBV4-1; CDR3aa: CASSQVDGRNEKLFF; CDR3nt: TGCGCCAGCAGCCAAGTCGACGGGAGAAATGAAAAACTGTTTTTT